The next 28 T cell receptor beta chains were all read from a single sample in a study of T-cell reconstitution after alpha-beta-depleted transplantation in children. For TCRbeta, the library was prepared with unique molecular identifiers. TCRdb called the PCR reads again in MiXCR, with one record for every CDR3 protein. This table has about 340,000 distinct CDR3 sequences, approximately 10% appearing once. The sequencing here drew on PBMCs from the stem cell graft donor, taken from the stem cell graft. The receptors stem from a human donor who donated a stem cell graft to a child with acute lymphoblastic leukemia.

Only a few counts were recorded for this clonotype. The chain couples TRBV4-3 to TRBJ2-3, with D tentatively TRBD1 or TRBD2 (6 bases each). This CDR3 has 16 residues. The germline CDR1 and CDR2 sequences are LGHNA and YSLEER. V lost 0 bases, J lost 4 bases, and 14 bases lay in between. CDR3 in amino acids: CASSQEWRGSADTQYF. DNA of the CDR3: TGCGCCAGCAGCCAAGAGTGGAGGGGGAGTGCAGATACGCAGTATTTT.

This clonotype was recorded a few times. This chain joins TRBV7-2 and TRBJ2-3; D uncertain. The CDR3 runs to 15 residues. The V end was cut by 5 bases, the J end by 5 bases, with 17 bases between. The germline CDR1 and CDR2 sequences are SGHTA and FQGNSA. CDR3 loop: CASSHTQFLEDTQYF. CDR3 bases: TGTGCCAGCAGCCATACCCAGTTCCTGGAAGATACGCAGTATTTT.

The chain carries TRBV11-2 and TRBJ1-5, with unresolved D. This CDR3 region has 14 residues. Per the germline V gene, CDR1 is SGHAT and CDR2 is FQNNGV. V was trimmed by 1 base and J by 7 bases, leaving 11 bases between them. CDR3 nucleotide sequence: TGTGCCAGCAGCTTAGCTCCGGGAACGCAGCCCCAGCATTTT. Protein sequence: CASSLAPGTQPQHF.

The V and J genes are TRBV12-3 or TRBV12-4 and TRBJ1-4, with D hard to call. The CDR3 sequence is 14 residues long. Between the trimmed V and J ends, which lost 1 base and 11 bases, there was a span of 14 bases. CDR3 loop: CASSLGQDPIKLFF. The CDR3 nucleotides read TGTGCCAGCAGTTTAGGCCAGGACCCGATTAAACTGTTTTTT.

V usage is TRBV4-3 and J usage is TRBJ2-1; 10 bases map to TRBD2. Looked up from germline, CDR1 is LGHNA and CDR2 is YSLEER. The CDR3 runs 19 residues. Trimming cost V 1 base and J 2 bases; bases outside gene matches: 11. CDR3 amino acids: CASSQGGSGRPFTYNEQFF. The DNA of the CDR3 is TGCGCCAGCAGCCAAGGGGGTAGCGGGAGGCCGTTCACCTACAATGAGCAGTTCTTC.

In its sample, this clonotype was seen many times. The CDR3: CASSSSPRLATNNEQFF. CDR3 DNA sequence: TGTGCCAGCAGCTCCTCCCCCCGACTCGCGACAAACAATGAGCAGTTCTTC. The chain uses TRBV5-5 and TRBJ2-1; D uncertain. The V gene lost 3 bases and the J gene lost 5 bases, with 21 bases spanning the gap. Germline V lookup: CDR1 SGHKS, CDR2 YYEKEE (reference sequence). The CDR3 contains 17 residues.

The CDR3 DNA follows: TGCAGTGCTAGAGGGGAGGTGGACGTCCACAATGAGCAGTTCTTC. It encodes CSARGEVDVHNEQFF. This chain links TRBV20-1 with TRBJ2-1, with D maybe TRBD2 (6 bases). The CDR3 is made up of 15 amino acids. V shed 1 base and J shed 5 bases, with 15 bases lying between them. Per germline, CDR1 DFQATT and CDR2 SNEGSKA (reference sequence).

This clonotype was detected only a few times. The chain combines TRBV7-3 with TRBJ2-2; 10 bases are shared with TRBD1. After removal of 10 bases from V and 4 bases from J, the junction contained 6 bases not matched to a gene. Germline V lookup: CDR1 SGHTA, CDR2 FQGTGA. The CDR3 sequence is 14 residues long. This CDR3 is CATRQGASTGELFF. The CDR3 DNA sequence: TGTGCCACCCGACAGGGGGCTAGCACCGGGGAGCTGTTTTTT. Complete variable domain (other parts from reference TRBV7-3 and TRBJ2-2): GAGVSQTPSNKVTEKGKYVELRCDPISGHTALYWYRQSLGQGPEFLIYFQGTGAADDSGLPNDRFFAVRPEGSVSTLKIQRTERGDSAVYLCATRQGASTGELFFGEGSRLTVL.

This clonotype has just a few counts. This chain connects TRBV20-1 to TRBJ2-5; 10 bases are a match to TRBD2. Germline V gene sequence: CDR1 DFQATT, CDR2 SNEGSKA (reference sequence). The CDR3 totals 15 residues. V was clipped by 3 bases and J by 1 base; unmatched bases: 5. This CDR3 reads CSARTPSGSQETQYF. CDR3 sequence (DNA): TGCAGTGCTAGGACGCCTAGCGGGAGCCAAGAGACCCAGTACTTC.

This clonotype was counted between two and nine times. J is TRBJ2-5 and V is TRBV20-1; D might be TRBD1 or TRBD2, each matching 6 bases. Germline lookup yields CDR1 DFQATT and CDR2 SNEGSKA (reference sequence). This CDR3 is built from 14 residues. V shed 6 bases and J shed 5 bases, with 19 bases lying between them. This CDR3 is CSARMGGADETQYF. The DNA for the CDR3 is TGCAGTGCCCGGATGGGGGGCGCCGATGAGACCCAGTACTTC.

In its sample, this clonotype was seen a few times. CDR3 sequence reads: CASSAGGDATNEKLFF. CDR3 DNA: TGCGCCAGCAGCGCAGGGGGCGATGCAACTAATGAAAAACTGTTTTTT. The chain links TRBV5-1 to TRBJ1-4; 8 nucleotides match TRBD1. Germline lookup yields CDR1 SGHRS and CDR2 YFSETQ. The CDR3 contains 16 residues. The ends lost 4 bases at V and 0 bases at J; junction bases unmatched: 5.

The genes are TRBV20-1 and TRBJ1-1; no firm D call. Germline CDR1 and CDR2: DFQATT and SNEGSKA (reference sequence). The CDR3 loop spans 15 amino acids. V lost 3 bases to trimming and J lost 0 bases, with 14 bases between them. In DNA form, the CDR3 reads TGCAGTGCTAGCGGCGAGGCAGGAATGAACACTGAAGCTTTCTTT. Amino acid sequence: CSASGEAGMNTEAFF.

The chain joins TRBV5-1 to TRBJ2-7; 8 bases are a match to TRBD1. The CDR3 extends over 15 amino acids. V was pared by 4 bases and J by 5 bases, with 11 bases of the junction left unmatched. Germline CDR1 is SGHRS and CDR2 is YFSETQ. The CDR3 here is CASSKQGDTLDEQYF. In DNA, the CDR3 is TGCGCCAGCAGCAAACAGGGGGATACCTTGGACGAGCAGTACTTC.

The chain employs TRBV18 and TRBJ2-1; 11 positions match TRBD2. V lost 0 bases, J lost 9 bases, and 7 bases stayed unmatched. The CDR3 sequence is 16 residues long. The germline V gene encodes CDR1 KGHSH and CDR2 LQKENI. As DNA, the CDR3 is TGTGCCAGCTCACCACCGATGACTAGCGGGAATGGTGAGCAGTTCTTC. It translates to CASSPPMTSGNGEQFF.

The rearrangement uses TRBV4-1 and TRBJ2-1, with D perhaps matching TRBD1 (6 bases). CDR1 and CDR2 from the germline V gene are MGHRA and YSYEKL. The germline V and J ends were trimmed by 1 base and 5 bases, with 15 bases remaining between them. The length of the CDR3 is 16 residues. CDR3 sequence (DNA): TGCGCCAGCAGCCAAGGGGTCGGGACACCTGACAATGAGCAGTTCTTC. Its protein is CASSQGVGTPDNEQFF.

This chain connects TRBV13 to TRBJ2-3; tentative D call: TRBD1 (5 bases). The CDR3 has 13 residues. The germline gives CDR1 PRHDT, CDR2 FYEKMQ (reference sequence). Between the trimmed V and J ends, which lost 6 bases and 6 bases, there was a span of 13 bases. This chain's CDR3 is CASRRVGLDTQYF. CDR3 in DNA: TGTGCCAGCAGGAGAGTGGGGCTGGATACGCAGTATTTT.

The rearrangement joins TRBV30 to TRBJ2-7, with 7 positions matching TRBD2. The CDR3 is 13 residues long. Germline values: CDR1 GTSNPN, CDR2 SVGIG (reference sequence). V lost 2 bases and J lost 4; bases outside the gene matches: 5. The DNA of the CDR3 is TGTGCCTGGAGTCCGGGGAGGGGTTACGAGCAGTACTTC. Protein: CAWSPGRGYEQYF.

Only a few counts were recorded for this clonotype. The chain carries TRBV29-1 and TRBJ2-3; D perhaps matches TRBD1 (6 bases). The CDR3 covers 16 residues. V lost 7 bases, J lost 6 bases, and 26 bases lay in between. Per the germline V gene, CDR1 is SQVTM and CDR2 is ANQGSEA. CDR3 in DNA: TGCAGCGCAAAAGACGGGGCAGGGGTAACAGTGGATACGCAGTATTTT. Its translation is CSAKDGAGVTVDTQYF.

This clonotype was recorded a few times. The V gene is TRBV7-9, the J gene TRBJ2-7, with D perhaps matching TRBD2 (6 bases). The CDR3 runs to 16 residues. Trimming pared 1 base from V and 0 bases from J, leaving 13 bases between. Germline V gene lookup returns CDR1 SEHNR and CDR2 FQNEAQ (reference sequence). For the CDR3, the DNA is TGTGCCAGCAGCTTAGTACGGCGGGACCGCTCCTACGAGCAGTACTTC. Encoded protein: CASSLVRRDRSYEQYF.

This clonotype has more than one count but fewer than ten. The V call is TRBV29-1, the J call TRBJ2-1, with unresolved D. CDR3 length: 12 amino acids. Trimming took off 7 bases at V and 4 bases at J, with 11 bases between the two ends. CDR1 SQVTM and CDR2 ANQGSEA come from the germline V gene. The CDR3 sequence: CSASGIYNEQFF. The DNA for the CDR3 is TGCAGCGCTTCCGGCATTTACAATGAGCAGTTCTTC.

The chain links TRBV30 to TRBJ2-1; unclear D gene. Between the trimmed V and J ends, which lost 1 base and 13 bases, there was a span of 8 bases. Germline values: CDR1 GTSNPN, CDR2 SVGIG (reference sequence). The CDR3 runs to 10 residues. CDR3 nucleotides: TGTGCCTGGAGTGGTGCCGGACAGTTCTTC. Encoded protein: CAWSGAGQFF.

This clonotype was picked up a small number of times. The rearrangement uses TRBV7-3 and TRBJ2-7; no clear D gene. The CDR3 extends over 15 amino acids. V gave up 0 bases and J gave up 0 bases, with 9 bases separating them. Germline loops: CDR1 SGHTA, CDR2 FQGTGA. CDR3 protein: CASSLTPGYSYEQYF. CDR3 DNA: TGTGCCAGCAGCTTAACCCCCGGCTACTCCTACGAGCAGTACTTC.

Only a few counts were recorded for this clonotype. The chain joins TRBV9 to TRBJ2-5, with D tentatively TRBD2 (6 bases). Deletions cut 6 bases from V and 1 base from J, with 19 bases between. Germline V lookup: CDR1 SGDLS, CDR2 YYNGEE. The length of the CDR3 is 16 residues. This chain's CDR3 is CASTKGGELPQETQYF. CDR3 coding DNA: TGTGCCAGCACCAAGGGAGGAGAACTTCCCCAAGAGACCCAGTACTTC.

CDR3 amino acids: CASSRGPGLAGGDEQFF. The CDR3 nucleotides are TGTGCCAGCAGCCGGGGACCAGGTCTAGCGGGAGGGGATGAGCAGTTCTTC. This chain joins TRBV7-3 and TRBJ2-1; 12 positions agree with TRBD2. The CDR3 spans 17 residues. Germline lookup yields CDR1 SGHTA and CDR2 FQGTGA. V was clipped by 5 bases and J by 8 bases; unmatched bases: 13.

The sample holds a few counts of this clonotype. This sequence joins TRBV2 and TRBJ2-7; D remains unclear. From germline, CDR1 is SNHLY and CDR2 FYNNEI. Between the trimmed V and J ends, which lost 1 base and 3 bases, there was a span of 16 bases. The CDR3 runs 16 residues. CDR3 loop: CASSEVLPYTGYEQYF. The CDR3, as DNA: TGTGCCAGCAGTGAAGTTCTACCCTACACCGGCTACGAGCAGTACTTC.

This clonotype was seen only a few times. This chain connects TRBV20-1 to TRBJ2-7, with 12 positions matching TRBD2. This CDR3 is built from 13 residues. Germline V gene data show CDR1 as DFQATT and CDR2 as SNEGSKA (reference sequence). J was trimmed by 3 bases and V by 7 bases; bases with no gene match: 4. The CDR3, as DNA: TGCAGTGTCCGGACTAGCGGGAACTACGAGCAGTACTTC. It specifies CSVRTSGNYEQYF.

The rearrangement joins TRBV7-9 to TRBJ1-1; D is unresolved. V was cut by 10 bases and J by 1 base, with 10 bases left in between. This CDR3 region has 12 residues. CDR1 and CDR2 (germline): SEHNR, FQNEAQ (reference sequence). In DNA, the CDR3 is TGTGCCACAAGACCTGGGAACACTGAAGCTTTCTTT. Translating gives CATRPGNTEAFF.

This clonotype was detected many times. V usage is TRBV7-8 and J usage is TRBJ2-7; 10 bases agree with TRBD2. V dropped 7 bases and J dropped 4; count of bases not matched to a gene: 4. This CDR3 region has 13 residues. The germline V gene has CDR1 SGHVS and CDR2 FQNEAQ. The CDR3 DNA is TGTGCCAGCACATTAGCGGGAGGTTACGAGCAGTACTTC. Its protein is CASTLAGGYEQYF.